The TCR beta chain under discussion was sequenced for a study of blood T cells in healthy people across ages. A second PCR of 7 to 11 cycles used a sample-barcoded 5' primer and a J-beta primer mix. A template-switch adaptor that had 12 random nucleotides put a tag on each cDNA molecule. One entry per CDR3 protein, called by TCRdb with MiXCR from the 5' RACE reads. The top ten clones hold 22% of a sample with under 950,000 distinct CDR3 sequences, about 20% of them seen once. This clonotype was counted a few times. The target antigen is unknown. Findings of the study overall: Versus aged donors, long-lived donors had higher diversity and more naive CD4+ cells.

From germline, CDR1 is MNHEY and CDR2 SVGEGT. The V gene lost 4 bases and the J gene lost 9 bases, with 7 bases spanning the gap. The CDR3 spans 11 residues. Isolating PBMCs gave at least 6 million of these cells per sample. Material for sequencing was blood. This clonotype was obtained from a man in his 70s in good health. The V and J genes are TRBV6-2 or TRBV6-3 and TRBJ2-1; D uncertain. The CDR3 nucleotides are TGTGCCAGCAGTTTGATGGGTGAGCAGTTCTTC. As protein: CASSLMGEQFF.